Sequencing of this TCR beta chain was carried out in a study of blood T cells in healthy people across ages. Using a J-beta primer mix together with a sample-barcoded 5' primer, a second PCR was run for roughly 6 to 11 cycles. MiXCR, run by TCRdb on the 5' RACE reads, gives a single entry per CDR3 protein. The sample records approximately 790,000 distinct CDR3 sequences, approximately 67% being singletons. Trimming removed 2 bases at V and 10 bases at J, with 12 bases between. There are 13 residues in the CDR3. This sequence was found in a man aged 25-45 years in good health. The rearrangement links TRBV12-3 or TRBV12-4 to TRBJ2-1, with D perhaps assigned TRBD1 or TRBD2 (5 bases each). Sample: blood. CDR3 coding DNA: TGTGCCAGCAGTTTAACGGGGCAAGGCGAGCAGTTCTTC. It encodes CASSLTGQGEQFF.